The 8 T cell receptor beta chains presented below share a single source sample, sequenced in a study of T cell responses to AZD1222 COVID-19 vaccine. Only in-frame clones appear in the TCRdb table, and some are missing; sequencing was by immunoSEQ multiplex PCR. The sample records under 95,000 clones, approximately 91% being singletons. This specimen was peripheral blood, taken on day 0 of AZD1222 vaccination. All receptors come from an adult in good health.

V gene TRBV4-2 combines with J gene TRBJ2-7; D perhaps matches TRBD2 (6 bases). The V gene lost 0 bases and the J gene lost 3 bases, with 15 bases spanning the gap. The CDR3 sequence is 16 residues long. The germline V gene encodes CDR1 LGHNA and CDR2 YNFKEQ. DNA for the CDR3: TGTGCCAGCAGCCAAGATTTTAGCGGATCACTCTACGAGCAGTACTTC. This encodes CASSQDFSGSLYEQYF.

The chain employs TRBV5-1 and TRBJ2-5; 8 nucleotides align to TRBD2. Trimming removed 1 base from V and 5 bases from J; junction bases left unmatched: 4. The germline CDR1 and CDR2 sequences are SGHRS and YFSETQ. The length of the CDR3 is 14 residues. The CDR3 DNA is TGCGCCAGCAGCTTGTGGACTAGCTCTGAGACCCAGTACTTC. This gives the protein CASSLWTSSETQYF.

V and J are TRBV9 and TRBJ2-3; no clear D gene. The CDR3 totals 12 residues. Germline V gives CDR1 SGDLS, CDR2 YYNGEE. Trimming stripped 0 bases from V and 4 bases from J, with 3 bases between. The CDR3 nucleotides read TGTGCCAGCAGCGTAGAAGCAGATACGCAGTATTTT. The encoded protein is CASSVEADTQYF.

This chain connects TRBV7-3 to TRBJ2-3; D is undetermined. This CDR3 has 16 amino acids. The germline gives CDR1 SGHTA, CDR2 FQGTGA. V was shortened by 2 bases and J by 0 bases, with 12 bases between the two germline ends. The CDR3 region is CASSLLGPSSTDTQYF. The CDR3 nucleotides are TGTGCCAGCAGCTTACTCGGACCCTCTAGCACAGATACGCAGTATTTT.

Only one count was recorded for this clone. This chain uses TRBV18 with TRBJ2-7, with D unresolved. The CDR3 loop spans 12 amino acids. Per germline, CDR1 KGHSH and CDR2 LQKENI. Trimming left V 0 bases short and J 4 bases short, with 4 bases between. The CDR3 loop is CASSPPLYEQYF. CDR3 sequence (DNA): TGTGCCAGCTCACCACCGCTGTACGAGCAGTACTTC.

The chain combines TRBV27 with TRBJ1-2, with unresolved D. Germline assignment: CDR1 MNHEY and CDR2 SMNVEV (reference sequence). V was cut by 3 bases and J by 5 bases, with 13 bases left in between. This CDR3 contains 14 residues. CDR3 in amino acids: CASSFDQKGYGYTF. The CDR3 DNA reads TGTGCCAGCAGTTTCGACCAGAAGGGTTATGGCTACACCTTC.

V and J are TRBV6-2 or TRBV6-3 and TRBJ2-1; 8 bases fit TRBD1. This CDR3 region has 18 residues. The germline V gene encodes CDR1 MNHEY and CDR2 SVGEGT. V trimming: 2 bases; J trimming: 5 bases; junction bases outside the gene matches: 14. CDR3 coding DNA: TGTGCCAGCAGTTACACTGGGACAGGTCCTTACCTGAACAATGAGCAGTTCTTC. Encoded protein: CASSYTGTGPYLNNEQFF.

The sample holds one count of this clone. This sequence joins TRBV7-3 and TRBJ2-2; D is undetermined. Trimming took off 2 bases at V and 6 bases at J, with 7 bases between the two ends. The CDR3 totals 13 residues. The germline V gene has CDR1 SGHTA and CDR2 FQGTGA. The CDR3 region has the DNA TGTGCCAGCAGCTTAGATAGGGCCGGGGAGCTGTTTTTT. Protein: CASSLDRAGELFF.